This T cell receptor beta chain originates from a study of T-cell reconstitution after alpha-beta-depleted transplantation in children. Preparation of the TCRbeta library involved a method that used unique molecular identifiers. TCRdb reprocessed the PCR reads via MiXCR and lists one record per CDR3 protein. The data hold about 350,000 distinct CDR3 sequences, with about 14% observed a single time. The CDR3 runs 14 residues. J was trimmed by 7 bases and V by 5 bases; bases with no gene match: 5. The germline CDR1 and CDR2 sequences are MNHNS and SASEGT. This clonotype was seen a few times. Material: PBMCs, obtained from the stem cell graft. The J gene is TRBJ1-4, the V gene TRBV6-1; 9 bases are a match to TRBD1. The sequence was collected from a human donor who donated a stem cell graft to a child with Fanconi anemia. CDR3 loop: CASSRQGETEKLFF. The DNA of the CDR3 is TGTGCCAGCAGTCGACAGGGGGAAACTGAAAAACTGTTTTTT.